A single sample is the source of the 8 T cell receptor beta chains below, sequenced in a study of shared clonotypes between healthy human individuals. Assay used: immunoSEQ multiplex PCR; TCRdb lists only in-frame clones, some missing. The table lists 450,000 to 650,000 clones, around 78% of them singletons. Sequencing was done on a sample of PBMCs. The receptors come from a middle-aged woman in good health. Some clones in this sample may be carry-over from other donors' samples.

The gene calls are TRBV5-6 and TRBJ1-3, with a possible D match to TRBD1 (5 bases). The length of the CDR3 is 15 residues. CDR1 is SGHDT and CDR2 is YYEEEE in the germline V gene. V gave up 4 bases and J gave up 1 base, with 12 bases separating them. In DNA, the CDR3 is TGTGCCAGCAGCCGGGGGTCAGGGTCTGGAAACACCATATATTTT. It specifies CASSRGSGSGNTIYF.

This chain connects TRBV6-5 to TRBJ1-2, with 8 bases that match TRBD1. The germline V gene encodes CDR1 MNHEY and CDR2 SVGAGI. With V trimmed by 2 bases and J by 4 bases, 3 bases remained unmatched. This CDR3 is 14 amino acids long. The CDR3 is CASSYGQGGYGYTF. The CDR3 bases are TGTGCCAGCAGTTACGGACAGGGCGGCTATGGCTACACCTTC.

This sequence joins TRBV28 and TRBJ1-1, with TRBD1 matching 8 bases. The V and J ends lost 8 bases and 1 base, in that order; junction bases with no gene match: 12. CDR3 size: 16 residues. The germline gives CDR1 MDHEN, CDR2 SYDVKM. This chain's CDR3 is CASGWVGQESNTEAFF. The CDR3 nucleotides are TGTGCCAGCGGTTGGGTGGGACAGGAGTCGAACACTGAAGCTTTCTTT.

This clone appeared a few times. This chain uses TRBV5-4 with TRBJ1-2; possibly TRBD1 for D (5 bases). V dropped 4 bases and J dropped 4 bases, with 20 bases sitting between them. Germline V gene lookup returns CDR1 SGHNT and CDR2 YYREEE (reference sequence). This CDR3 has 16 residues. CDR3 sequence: CASSTAGTVDLYGYTF. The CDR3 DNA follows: TGTGCCAGCAGCACCGCCGGGACCGTGGACCTCTATGGCTACACCTTC.

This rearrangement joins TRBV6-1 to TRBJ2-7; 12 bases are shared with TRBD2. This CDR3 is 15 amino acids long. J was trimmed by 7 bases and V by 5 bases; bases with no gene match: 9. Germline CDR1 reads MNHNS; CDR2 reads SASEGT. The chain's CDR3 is CASSPSGRARWEQYF. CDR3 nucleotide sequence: TGTGCCAGCAGTCCTAGCGGGAGGGCACGGTGGGAGCAGTACTTC.

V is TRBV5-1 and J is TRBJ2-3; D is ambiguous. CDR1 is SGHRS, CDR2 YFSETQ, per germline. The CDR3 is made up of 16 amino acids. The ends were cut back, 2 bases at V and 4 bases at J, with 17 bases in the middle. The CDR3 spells CASSLSPLQVADTQYF. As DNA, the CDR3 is TGCGCCAGCAGCTTATCCCCACTGCAAGTGGCAGATACGCAGTATTTT.

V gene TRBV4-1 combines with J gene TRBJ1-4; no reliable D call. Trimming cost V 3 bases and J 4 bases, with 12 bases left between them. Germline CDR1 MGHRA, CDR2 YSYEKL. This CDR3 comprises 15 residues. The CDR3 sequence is CASSHSSRSNEKLFF. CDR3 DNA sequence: TGCGCCAGCAGCCATTCTTCCCGGAGTAATGAAAAACTGTTTTTT.

CDR3 region: CASSLHRSPDTQYF. CDR3 nucleotides: TGTGCCAGTAGTCTGCATAGATCCCCAGATACGCAGTATTTT. The rearrangement uses TRBV19 and TRBJ2-3; D is ambiguous. This CDR3 comprises 14 residues. Between the trimmed V and J ends, which lost 5 bases and 4 bases, there was a span of 13 bases. Germline CDR1 is LNHDA and CDR2 is SQIVND (reference sequence).